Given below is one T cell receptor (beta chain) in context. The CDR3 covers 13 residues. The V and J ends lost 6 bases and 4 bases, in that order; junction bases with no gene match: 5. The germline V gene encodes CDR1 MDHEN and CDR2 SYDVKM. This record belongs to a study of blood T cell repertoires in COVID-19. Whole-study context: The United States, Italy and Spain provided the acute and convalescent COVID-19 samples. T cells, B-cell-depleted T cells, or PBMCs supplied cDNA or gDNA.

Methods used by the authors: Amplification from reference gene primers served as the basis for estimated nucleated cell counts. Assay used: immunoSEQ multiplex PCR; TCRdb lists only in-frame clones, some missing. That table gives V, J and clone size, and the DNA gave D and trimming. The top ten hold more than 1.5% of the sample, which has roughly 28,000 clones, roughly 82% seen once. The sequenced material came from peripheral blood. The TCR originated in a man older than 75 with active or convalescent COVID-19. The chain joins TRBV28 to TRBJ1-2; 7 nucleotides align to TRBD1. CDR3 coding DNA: TGTGCCAGCAGGACAGGGCGAAGCTATGGCTACACCTTC. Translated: CASRTGRSYGYTF.